The subject of this entry is one T cell receptor (beta chain). Its specificity is unknown. This specimen comes from a study of cytomegalovirus exposure and HLA in healthy donors. Regarding the study as a whole: Accurate predictions that matched the HLA-A and HLA-B alleles of most subjects were reportedly made from TCR beta sequences. Sequencing depth roughly uniform across donors was assumed in presence/absence analyses.

This PCR relied on a set of 60 Vbeta primers and 13 Jbeta primers. The assay was immunoSEQ multiplex PCR, and TCRdb's table has in-frame clones only and misses some. The repertoire holds fewer than 200,000 clones, with approximately 80% as singletons. Specimen: PBMCs. The sequence was obtained from a young woman in good health and CMV-seronegative.

Here the CDR3 DNA reads TGTGCCATCAGTGAGTCCTCTTGGGCGGGGGGGCCTTACGAGCAGTACTTC. It encodes CAISESSWAGGPYEQYF. The rearrangement uses TRBV10-3 and TRBJ2-7; 9 bases line up with TRBD2. Germline assignment: CDR1 ENHRY and CDR2 SYGVKD. With V trimmed by 0 bases and J by 4 bases, 10 bases remained unmatched. The CDR3 is 17 residues long.